This TCR beta chain appears in the sequencing data of a study of metastatic and nonmetastatic thyroid tumors. On the study more broadly: Both malignant and benign thyroid patients supplied peripheral blood and tumor or nodule tissue samples, across which the repertoires of these patients were then compared.

Thyroid surgery had not been preceded by any treatment in any patient. V shed 1 base and J shed 4 bases, with 18 bases lying between them. Germline CDR1 reads SGHTA; CDR2 reads FQGNSA. This CDR3 comprises 17 residues. Study outcomes and limitations: Reported TCR beta diversity, measured in blood and tumor, was significantly higher for malignant thyroid tumors than for benign nodules.

Per the study methods: A classifier for distant metastasis in papillary thyroid cancer was constructed using CDR3 differences observed across clinicopathological groups. TCRdb re-processed the PCR reads through MiXCR. The V and J calls and clone size come from TCRdb's table, not from the authors' own analysis. Of roughly 14,000 clones in the sample, around 3.8% were seen once. On this clone: Its antigen is as yet unknown.

The clonotype was recovered from a female donor with papillary thyroid cancer or a benign thyroid nodule (not recorded which). Some clones in this sample may be carry-over from other donors' samples. This chain links TRBV7-2 with TRBJ2-3, with D perhaps matching TRBD2 (7 bases). Sequenced sample: tumor tissue. This CDR3 is CASSLVVGGQGPDTQYF. The CDR3 coding sequence is TGTGCCAGCAGCTTAGTGGTGGGGGGGCAGGGGCCAGATACGCAGTATTTT. Using reference TRBV7-2 and TRBJ2-3 for the parts outside the CDR3, the full variable domain is GAGVSQSPSNKVTEKGKDVELRCDPISGHTALYWYRQSLGQGLEFLIYFQGNSAPDKSGLPSDRFSAERTGGSVSTLTIQRTQQEDSAVYLCASSLVVGGQGPDTQYFGPGTRLTVL.